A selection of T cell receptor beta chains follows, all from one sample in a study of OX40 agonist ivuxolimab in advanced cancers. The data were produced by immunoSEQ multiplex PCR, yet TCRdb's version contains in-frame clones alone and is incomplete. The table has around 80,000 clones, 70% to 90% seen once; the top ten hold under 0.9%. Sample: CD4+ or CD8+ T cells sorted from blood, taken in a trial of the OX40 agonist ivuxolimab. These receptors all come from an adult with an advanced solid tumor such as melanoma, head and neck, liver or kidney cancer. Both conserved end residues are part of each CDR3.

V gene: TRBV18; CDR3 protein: CASSPPGSSQPQHF
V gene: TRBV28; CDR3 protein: CAAGGTNYGYTF
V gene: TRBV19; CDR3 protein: CASSPRRVNTEAFF
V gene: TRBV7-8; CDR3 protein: CASSLAPTGFYEQYF
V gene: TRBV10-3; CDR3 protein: CAVQDPMNTEAFF
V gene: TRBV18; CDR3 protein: CASSLTQRGGTDTQYF
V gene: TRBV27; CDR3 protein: CASSPQTGLYGYTF
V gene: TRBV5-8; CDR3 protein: CASSLFGGWSYEQYF
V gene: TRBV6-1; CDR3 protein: CASSSGTGLNQPQHF
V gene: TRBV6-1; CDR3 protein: CASRSPVYNEQFF
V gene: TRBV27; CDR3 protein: CASSRGTGWDEQYF
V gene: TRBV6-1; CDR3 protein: CASRRGDGEKLFF
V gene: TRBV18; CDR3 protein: CASSPWDRVNTEAFF
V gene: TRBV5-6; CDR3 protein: CASSLGQSFGEAFF
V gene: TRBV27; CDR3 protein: CASSPTGLGGSGEKLFF
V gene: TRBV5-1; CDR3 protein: CASSRSGTGQGGDEKLFF
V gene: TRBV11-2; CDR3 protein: CASSSRLAGGNEQFF
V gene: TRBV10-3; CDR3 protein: CAIRELPESYNEQFF
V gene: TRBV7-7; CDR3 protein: CASSRDLEGEQYF
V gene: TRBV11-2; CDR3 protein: CASSYGTGDEKLFF
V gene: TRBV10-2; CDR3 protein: CASRRGGLGDTQYF
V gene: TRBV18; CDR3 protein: CASSPYLGAGLSGANVLTF
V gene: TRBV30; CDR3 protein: CAWMEGSWGSGNTIYF
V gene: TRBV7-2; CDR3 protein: CASSFPPGGAKETQYF
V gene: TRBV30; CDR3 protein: CAWSYRGRYNSPLHF
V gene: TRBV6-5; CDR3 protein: CASSFDLLSYEQYF
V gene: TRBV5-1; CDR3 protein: CASSLAGLGEQFF
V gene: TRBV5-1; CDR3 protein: CASSLAGDGETQYF
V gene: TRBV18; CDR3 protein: CASSPSTGGGSTDTQYF
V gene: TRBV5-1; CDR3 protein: CASSSRVSHATDTQYF
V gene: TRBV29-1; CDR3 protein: CSVETGGTEAFF
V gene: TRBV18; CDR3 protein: CASSPPFGTYEQYF
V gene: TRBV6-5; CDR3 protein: CASSYSWGAPEAFF
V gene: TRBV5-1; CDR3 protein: CASREGDSYEQYF
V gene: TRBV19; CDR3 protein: CASSLPQGDWKGYTF
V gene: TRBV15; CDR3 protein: CATSRDMNTEAFF
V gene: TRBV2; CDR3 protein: CASIPERGRANEQFF
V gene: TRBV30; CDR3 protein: CAWSRDVRDSPLHF
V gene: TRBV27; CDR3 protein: CASSRGLYNTEAFF
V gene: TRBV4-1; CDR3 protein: CASSHGYSYEQYF